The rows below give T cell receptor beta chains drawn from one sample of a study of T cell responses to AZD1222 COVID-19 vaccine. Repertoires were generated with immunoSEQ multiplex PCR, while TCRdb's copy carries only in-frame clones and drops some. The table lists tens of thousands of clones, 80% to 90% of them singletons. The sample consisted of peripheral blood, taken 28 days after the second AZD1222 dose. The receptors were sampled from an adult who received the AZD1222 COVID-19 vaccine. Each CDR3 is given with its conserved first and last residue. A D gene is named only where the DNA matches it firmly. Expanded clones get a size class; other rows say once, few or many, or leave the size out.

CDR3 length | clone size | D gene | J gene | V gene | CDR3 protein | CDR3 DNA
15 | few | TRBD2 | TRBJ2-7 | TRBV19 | CASSITPSGSYEQYF | TGTGCCAGTAGTATAACACCTAGCGGGAGTTACGAGCAGTACTTC
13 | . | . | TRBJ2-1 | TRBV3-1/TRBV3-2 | CASSQGHIAMQFF | TGTGCCAGCAGCCAGGGACATATAGCTATGCAGTTCTTC
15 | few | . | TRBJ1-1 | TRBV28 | CASRPHGQMNTEAFF | TGTGCCAGCAGACCACACGGACAAATGAACACTGAAGCTTTCTTT
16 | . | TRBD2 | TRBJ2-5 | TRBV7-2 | CASSLDSSGRYETQYF | TGTGCCAGCAGCTTGGACTCTAGCGGGAGGTACGAGACCCAGTACTTC
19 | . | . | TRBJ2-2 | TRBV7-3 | CASSSNPFMQGRNTGELFF | TGTGCCAGCAGCTCAAACCCCTTTATGCAGGGAAGGAACACCGGGGAGCTGTTTTTT
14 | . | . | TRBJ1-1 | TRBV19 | CASSIDRSGTEAFF | TGTGCCAGTAGTATAGATCGATCGGGGACTGAAGCTTTCTTT
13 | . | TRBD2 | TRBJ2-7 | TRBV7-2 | CASSRDYPYEQYF | TGTGCCAGCAGTAGGGACTACCCCTACGAGCAGTACTTC
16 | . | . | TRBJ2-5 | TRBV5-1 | CASSLVEVGPQETQYF | TGCGCCAGCAGCTTGGTGGAGGTGGGTCCCCAAGAGACCCAGTACTTC
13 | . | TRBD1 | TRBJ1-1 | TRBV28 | CARPQGGNTEAFF | TGTGCCAGGCCCCAGGGGGGGAACACTGAAGCTTTCTTT
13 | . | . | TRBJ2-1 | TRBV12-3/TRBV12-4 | CASSREQGYEQFF | TGTGCCAGCAGCCGAGAACAGGGTTATGAGCAGTTCTTC
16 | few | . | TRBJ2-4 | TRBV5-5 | CASSQDTRLAKNIQYF | TGTGCCAGCAGCCAGGACACTCGGTTAGCCAAAAACATTCAGTACTTC